Below, 30 T cell receptor beta chains from the same sample are listed, as sequenced in a study of blood T cell repertoires in COVID-19. Assay used: immunoSEQ multiplex PCR; TCRdb lists only in-frame clones, some missing. Here the sample spans some 69,000 clones, approximately 75% being singletons. The sequenced material came from peripheral blood. These receptors were taken from a human donor in a cohort sampled during active COVID-19.

This chain uses TRBV6-4 with TRBJ2-3; no clear D gene. The CDR3 has 15 amino acids. Deletions cut 2 bases from V and 0 bases from J, with 9 bases between. The germline V gene has CDR1 MRHNA and CDR2 SNTAGT. CDR3: CASSDQAASTDTQYF. CDR3 bases: TGTGCCAGCAGTGACCAGGCAGCTAGCACAGATACGCAGTATTTT.

The chain uses TRBV27 and TRBJ2-1, with 12 positions matching TRBD2. The V gene end was trimmed by 6 bases and the J gene end by 8 bases; junction bases not matched to a gene: 11. Germline CDR1 reads MNHEY; CDR2 reads SMNVEV (reference sequence). CDR3 length: 16 residues. Here the CDR3 DNA reads TGTGCCAGCAGGGGCCGGCTAGCGGGGGGGCCGGATGAGCAGTTCTTC. Amino acid sequence: CASRGRLAGGPDEQFF.

This chain connects TRBV6-5 to TRBJ2-5; 14 nucleotides agree with TRBD2. Germline CDR1 is MNHEY and CDR2 is SVGAGI. This CDR3 comprises 15 residues. The V and J ends lost 5 bases and 5 bases, in that order; junction bases with no gene match: 4. CDR3 amino acids: CASSPGLAGVETQYF. Written as DNA, the CDR3 is TGTGCCAGCAGTCCGGGACTAGCGGGAGTTGAGACCCAGTACTTC.

The chain links TRBV6-6 to TRBJ1-1; tentative D call: TRBD1 (5 bases). Between the trimmed V and J ends, which lost 7 bases and 2 bases, there was a span of 11 bases. CDR1 MNHNY and CDR2 SVGAGI come from the germline V gene (reference sequence). The CDR3 has 13 residues. The CDR3 loop reads CASNPRANTEAFF. The CDR3 DNA is TGTGCCAGCAACCCCAGGGCCAACACTGAAGCTTTCTTT.

The chain uses TRBV27 and TRBJ2-3, with 9 bases matching TRBD2. Germline assignment: CDR1 MNHEY and CDR2 SMNVEV (reference sequence). The CDR3 spans 15 residues. J lost 4 bases, V lost 3 bases, and 5 bases had no gene match. CDR3 coding DNA: TGTGCCAGCAGTTTGATGGTAGCGGGAGCAGATACGCAGTATTTT. Protein product: CASSLMVAGADTQYF.

The chain links TRBV7-9 to TRBJ1-1; TRBD1 aligns across 7 bases. The germline V gene encodes CDR1 SEHNR and CDR2 FQNEAQ (reference sequence). The CDR3 is 13 residues long. The junction had 11 bases not matched to a gene; V was cut back by 6 bases and J by 10 bases. CDR3 protein: CASSPDRPLVAFF. Here the CDR3 DNA reads TGTGCCAGCAGTCCGGACAGGCCCCTGGTAGCTTTCTTT.

The sample holds one count of this clone. The J gene is TRBJ2-3, the V gene TRBV18, with TRBD1 identical over 9 bases. Germline CDR1 and CDR2: KGHSH and LQKENI. J lost 6 bases, V lost 0 bases, and 1 base had no gene match. CDR3 length equals 14 residues. The CDR3, as DNA: TGTGCCAGCTCACCACCCGGGACAGGGGATACGCAGTATTTT. As protein: CASSPPGTGDTQYF. Together with reference TRBV18 and TRBJ2-3, the CDR3 gives the full variable domain: NAGVMQNPRHLVRRRGQEARLRCSPMKGHSHVYWYRQLPEEGLKFMVYLQKENIIDESGMPKERFSAEFPKEGPSILRIQQVVRGDSAAYFCASSPPGTGDTQYFGPGTRLTVL.

V and J are TRBV24-1 and TRBJ2-2, with TRBD2 identical over 7 bases. The CDR3 spans 15 residues. The germline gives CDR1 KGHDR, CDR2 SFDVKD. J gave up 7 bases and V 0 bases, and 4 bases lay outside the gene matches. CDR3 protein: CATSDLSRGFGELFF. As DNA, the CDR3 is TGTGCCACCAGTGATTTGTCGCGGGGGTTCGGGGAGCTGTTTTTT.

The chain combines TRBV9 with TRBJ1-1; D is uncertain. Germline CDR1 is SGDLS and CDR2 is YYNGEE. V lost 0 bases and J 3 bases, leaving 6 bases between the germline ends. This CDR3 contains 13 residues. For the CDR3, the DNA is TGTGCCAGCAGCGTAGGGCAGTACACTGAAGCTTTCTTT. This sequence encodes CASSVGQYTEAFF.

The V gene is TRBV5-5, the J gene TRBJ2-1, with 9 bases that match TRBD2. V was clipped by 2 bases and J by 14 bases; unmatched bases: 8. From germline, CDR1 is SGHKS and CDR2 YYEKEE (reference sequence). The CDR3 contains 13 residues. DNA for the CDR3: TGTGCCAGCAGCTTCGAAGGGGCGGGAGGGAAGTTCTTC. Translation gives CASSFEGAGGKFF.

The V call is TRBV6-2 or TRBV6-3, the J call TRBJ1-1, with a possible D match to TRBD1 (6 bases). This CDR3 is built from 14 residues. Germline lookup yields CDR1 MNHEY and CDR2 SVGEGT. V lost 6 bases and J 4 bases, leaving 15 bases between the germline ends. CDR3 sequence reads: CASSPWTVPTEAFF. The CDR3 DNA is TGTGCCAGCAGCCCGTGGACAGTCCCCACTGAAGCTTTCTTT.

V usage is TRBV25-1 and J usage is TRBJ2-2; a possible D gene is TRBD1 (5 bases). The CDR3 is 14 residues long. Germline V gives CDR1 MGHDK, CDR2 SYGVNS. Trimming pared 5 bases from V and 6 bases from J, leaving 13 bases between. The DNA of the CDR3 is TGTGCCAGCAGTTCGTCAGGGCGCGCCGGGGAGCTGTTTTTT. Protein sequence: CASSSSGRAGELFF.

The chain has TRBV5-4 and TRBJ2-7; 7 nucleotides align to TRBD1. The germline CDR1 and CDR2 sequences are SGHNT and YYREEE (reference sequence). CDR3 size: 14 residues. J lost 2 bases, V lost 4 bases, and 6 bases had no gene match. CDR3 DNA: TGTGCCAGCAGCATCACAGGGGTTACCTACGAGCAGTACTTC. Protein: CASSITGVTYEQYF.

The V and J genes are TRBV3-1 (or the pseudogene TRBV3-2) and TRBJ2-2, with 15 bases aligning to TRBD2. The germline gives CDR1 LGHDT, CDR2 YNNKEL (reference sequence). Unmatched junction bases numbered 4, after V lost 3 bases and J lost 5 bases. The CDR3 spans 17 residues. The CDR3 region has the DNA TGTGCCAGCAGCCAGGCGGGGACTAGCGGGGGGACCGGGGAGCTGTTTTTT. Protein sequence: CASSQAGTSGGTGELFF.

V usage is TRBV4-1 and J usage is TRBJ2-6; 7 nucleotides match TRBD1. The CDR3 is made up of 17 amino acids. J was trimmed by 4 bases and V by 0 bases; bases with no gene match: 6. Looked up from germline, CDR1 is MGHRA and CDR2 is YSYEKL. The CDR3 sequence: CASSQDQGGVGANVLTF. CDR3 DNA sequence: TGCGCCAGCAGCCAAGATCAAGGGGGCGTCGGGGCCAACGTCCTGACTTTC.

The chain has TRBV6-8 and TRBJ2-5; D call uncertain. The V end was cut by 2 bases, the J end by 1 base, with 14 bases between. The CDR3 runs 16 residues. Germline V lookup: CDR1 MNHGY, CDR2 SAAAGT. The DNA of the CDR3 is TGTGCCAGCAGTTACCCCGTGGTCAGTTCCCAAGAGACCCAGTACTTC. Its translation is CASSYPVVSSQETQYF.

This CDR3 is CASSLGVSGGQRNTEAFF. Written as DNA, the CDR3 is TGCGCCAGCAGCTTGGGGGTCTCAGGGGGTCAACGGAACACTGAAGCTTTCTTT. This rearrangement joins TRBV5-1 to TRBJ1-1, with 7 bases lining up with TRBD1. Trimming took 0 bases from V and 1 from J; bases not matched to a gene: 12. The CDR3 runs 18 residues. Per germline, CDR1 SGHRS and CDR2 YFSETQ.

J is TRBJ2-5 and V is TRBV30, with 7 bases fitting TRBD1. V was clipped by 3 bases and J by 1 base; unmatched bases: 8. From germline, CDR1 is GTSNPN and CDR2 SVGIG (reference sequence). The CDR3 totals 15 residues. CDR3 amino acids: CAWSYATGPQETQYF. The CDR3 DNA reads as TGTGCCTGGAGCTACGCGACAGGGCCCCAAGAGACCCAGTACTTC.

The chain links TRBV21-1 to TRBJ1-2. TRBV21-1 is marked as a pseudogene. The CDR3 length is 17 residues. The CDR3 sequence is CASSKGPNFLANYGYTF. The DNA for the CDR3 is TGTGCCAGCAGCAAAGGGCCTAACTTTCTAGCTAACTATGGCTACACCTTC.

About this clone itself: This same CDR3 is encoded by further DNA sequences in the sample. The rearrangement uses TRBV3-1 (or the pseudogene TRBV3-2) and TRBJ1-4; 8 bases fit TRBD1. CDR1 is LGHDT, CDR2 YNNKEL, per germline (reference sequence). This CDR3 region has 15 residues. Trimming at V came to 4 bases and at J to 5 bases, leaving 6 bases not matched to a gene. The CDR3 region is CASSPRQGPNEKLFF. The CDR3, as DNA: TGTGCCAGCAGCCCCCGACAGGGGCCAAATGAAAAACTGTTTTTT.

The CDR3 DNA reads TGTGCTAGTGCTTTACAGACCCCAGATACGCAGTATTTT. Protein: CASALQTPDTQYF. The chain uses TRBV12-5 and TRBJ2-3; D remains ambiguous. The CDR3 spans 13 residues. Germline CDR1 is LGHNT and CDR2 is FRNRAP. V was shortened by 7 bases and J by 4 bases, with 12 bases between the two germline ends.

This clone was observed a handful of times. The CDR3 loop reads CASSGGQFNSPLHF. CDR3 nucleotides: TGTGCCAGCAGTGGGGGACAGTTCAATTCACCCCTCCACTTT. This rearrangement joins TRBV28 to TRBJ1-6; 7 bases agree with TRBD1. CDR1 and CDR2 (germline): MDHEN, SYDVKM. The V gene end was trimmed by 5 bases and the J gene end by 7 bases; junction bases not matched to a gene: 5. The CDR3 consists of 14 residues.

This chain connects TRBV5-1 to TRBJ1-2, with a possible D match to TRBD1 (6 bases). The germline CDR1 and CDR2 sequences are SGHRS and YFSETQ. Trimming left V 4 bases short and J 8 bases short, with 18 bases between. The CDR3 length is 14 residues. The CDR3 region has the DNA TGCGCCAGCAGCCCACAGACAGGAGAGGCGGGCTACACCTTC. The encoded protein is CASSPQTGEAGYTF.

This rearrangement joins TRBV2 to TRBJ1-4; the match to TRBD1 covers 7 bases. Trimming at V came to 9 bases and at J to 7 bases, leaving 8 bases not matched to a gene. From germline, CDR1 is SNHLY and CDR2 FYNNEI. This CDR3 region has 13 residues. The CDR3 DNA is TGTGCCAGTAGGACAGGAGGATCTGAAAAACTGTTTTTT. It is translated as CASRTGGSEKLFF.

This chain uses TRBV6-1 with TRBJ1-2; 7 nucleotides align to TRBD1. The CDR3 consists of 18 residues. Germline values: CDR1 MNHNS, CDR2 SASEGT. V lost 2 bases, J lost 4 bases, and 16 bases stayed unmatched. Here the CDR3 DNA reads TGTGCCAGCAGTGAAACGGCGGGACAGAACTTCTATGTCTATGGCTACACCTTC. Translation gives CASSETAGQNFYVYGYTF.

The chain combines TRBV13 with TRBJ1-2; no definite D call. The V end lost 5 bases, the J end lost 0 bases, and 10 bases lay between the germline ends. The CDR3 consists of 14 residues. Germline-derived CDR1 and CDR2 are PRHDT and FYEKMQ (reference sequence). The DNA of the CDR3 is TGTGCCAGCAGCCGAGCCGGAGCTAACTATGGCTACACCTTC. Protein: CASSRAGANYGYTF.

The CDR3 region has the DNA TGTGCCAGCAGCAAAGAGATCAGGGGCTCTGGGGCCAACGTCCTGACTTTC. It encodes CASSKEIRGSGANVLTF. The V and J genes are TRBV21-1 and TRBJ2-6; TRBD1, the table's D call, lacks a check against the DNA. TRBV21-1 is classified as a pseudogene. The CDR3 is made up of 17 amino acids.

V usage is TRBV5-1 and J usage is TRBJ2-7; possible D gene TRBD1, 6 bases. Trimming left V 5 bases short and J 7 bases short, with 13 bases between. Germline lookup yields CDR1 SGHRS and CDR2 YFSETQ. The CDR3 is 12 amino acids. CDR3 nucleotides: TGCGCCAGCAGGGGGGCCTCGGGGGAGCAGTACTTC. It specifies CASRGASGEQYF.

This clone was seen a single time. J is TRBJ2-7 and V is TRBV7-9, with D possibly TRBD2 on 5 matching bases. Germline CDR1 reads SEHNR; CDR2 reads FQNEAQ (reference sequence). The CDR3 loop spans 13 amino acids. Trimming shortened V by 5 bases and J by 5 bases, and 13 bases separated the two germline ends. CDR3: CASSPGYGNEQYF. The CDR3 DNA reads as TGTGCCAGCAGCCCAGGCTACGGGAACGAGCAGTACTTC.

J is TRBJ2-7 and V is TRBV3-1 (or the pseudogene TRBV3-2); possible D gene TRBD1, 6 bases. The V end lost 4 bases, the J end lost 1 base, and 14 bases lay between the germline ends. The germline V gene has CDR1 LGHDT and CDR2 YNNKEL (reference sequence). This CDR3 has 15 amino acids. The CDR3, as DNA: TGTGCCAGCAGCCCAAAGACAGGCCGATCCTACGAGCAGTACTTC. It is translated as CASSPKTGRSYEQYF.